This entry lists 8 T cell receptor beta chains sequenced from one sample in a study of T cell repertoires in cytomegalovirus infection. TCRdb independently ran MiXCR on the reads; one entry per CDR3 protein. The sample includes 200,000 to 300,000 distinct CDR3 sequences, roughly 9.1% of them seen just once. The sample comprised PBMCs. The receptor set was obtained from a human donor in good health (CMV status not recorded). Some clones in this sample may be carry-over from other donors' samples.

This clonotype was found many times. J is TRBJ1-5 and V is TRBV20-1; D might be TRBD1 (5 bases). The germline V gene encodes CDR1 DFQATT and CDR2 SNEGSKA (reference sequence). The CDR3 extends over 13 amino acids. Trimming shortened V by 7 bases and J by 5 bases, and 15 bases separated the two germline ends. CDR3 bases: TGCAGTGGGGGAGAAGGGGAATATCAGCCCCAGCATTTT. It specifies CSGGEGEYQPQHF.

This chain joins TRBV7-8 and TRBJ2-1; weak D call: TRBD2 (6 bases). This CDR3 has 15 amino acids. Trimming stripped 2 bases from V and 6 bases from J, with 14 bases between. Germline values: CDR1 SGHVS, CDR2 FQNEAQ. The DNA for the CDR3 is TGTGCCAGCAGCTTAAGGATGGGTAGCGGCAATGAGCAGTTCTTC. Its translation: CASSLRMGSGNEQFF.

V usage is TRBV28 and J usage is TRBJ2-7; D gene unclear. Germline-derived CDR1 and CDR2 are MDHEN and SYDVKM. This CDR3 comprises 13 residues. V lost 6 bases and J 3 bases, leaving 12 bases between the germline ends. CDR3 coding DNA: TGTGCCAGCAGACAAACGCAAGACTACGAGCAGTACTTC. The encoded protein is CASRQTQDYEQYF.

Many counts were recorded for this clonotype. The chain recombines TRBV7-2 with TRBJ1-1; unclear D gene. CDR1 is SGHTA and CDR2 is FQGNSA in the germline V gene. V shed 5 bases and J shed 1 base, with 11 bases lying between them. The CDR3 is made up of 14 amino acids. CDR3 coding DNA: TGTGCCAGCAGCCTGGAGTCAGGGAACACTGAAGCTTTCTTT. Its translation: CASSLESGNTEAFF.

This chain links TRBV29-1 with TRBJ2-1, with TRBD1 identical over 7 bases. Germline V gene lookup returns CDR1 SQVTM and CDR2 ANQGSEA. Trimming at V came to 3 bases and at J to 0 bases, leaving 11 bases not matched to a gene. The CDR3 sequence is 17 residues long. DNA of the CDR3: TGCAGCGTTGATCCCACAGGGGTCCCGAGCTCCTACAATGAGCAGTTCTTC. This encodes CSVDPTGVPSSYNEQFF.

The sample holds many counts of this clonotype. The chain joins TRBV7-2 to TRBJ2-7; D not resolved. The germline V gene encodes CDR1 SGHTA and CDR2 FQGNSA. Trimming pared 4 bases from V and 3 bases from J, leaving 13 bases between. CDR3 length: 14 amino acids. Written as DNA, the CDR3 is TGTGCCAGCAGCTCTGACCTAAATTTCTACGAGCAGTACTTC. This codes for CASSSDLNFYEQYF.

This clonotype turned up a few times. The rearrangement links TRBV28 to TRBJ2-5; D might be TRBD1 (5 bases). The length of the CDR3 is 13 residues. V lost 6 bases and J 5 bases, leaving 13 bases between the germline ends. Germline V gene lookup returns CDR1 MDHEN and CDR2 SYDVKM. The DNA for the CDR3 is TGTGCCAGCAGGAACACAGGAGCGGAGACCCAGTACTTC. Protein: CASRNTGAETQYF.

The chain couples TRBV6-1 to TRBJ1-2; TRBD1 might be the D (5 bases). CDR3 length: 14 amino acids. V was pared by 5 bases and J by 8 bases, with 18 bases between. Germline V gene sequence: CDR1 MNHNS, CDR2 SASEGT. The chain's CDR3 is CASSYGTILSGYTF. The DNA of the CDR3 is TGTGCCAGCAGTTACGGGACCATCCTAAGCGGCTACACCTTC.